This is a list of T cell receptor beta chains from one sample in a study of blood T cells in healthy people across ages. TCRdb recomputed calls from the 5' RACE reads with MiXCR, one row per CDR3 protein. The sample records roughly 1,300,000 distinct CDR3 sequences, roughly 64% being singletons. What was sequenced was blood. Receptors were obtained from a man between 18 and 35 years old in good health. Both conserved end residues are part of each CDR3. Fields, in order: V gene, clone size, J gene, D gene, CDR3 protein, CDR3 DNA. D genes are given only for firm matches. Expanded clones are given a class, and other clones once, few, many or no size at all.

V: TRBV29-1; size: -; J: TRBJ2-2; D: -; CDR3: CSATRIGELFF; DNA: TGCAGCGCGACGAGGATCGGGGAGCTGTTTTTT
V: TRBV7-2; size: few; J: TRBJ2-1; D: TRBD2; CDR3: CASSSTFSGRAVEQFF; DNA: TGTGCCAGCAGCTCCACATTTAGCGGGAGGGCTGTTGAGCAGTTCTTC
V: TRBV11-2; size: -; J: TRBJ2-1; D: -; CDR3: CASSLERRGYNGQFF; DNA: TGTGCCAGCAGCTTAGAGCGGAGGGGGTACAATGGGCAGTTCTTC
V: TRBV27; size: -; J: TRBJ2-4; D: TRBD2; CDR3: CASSFGPWSSGGQNIQYF; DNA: TGTGCCAGCAGTTTTGGGCCCTGGAGTAGCGGGGGCCAAAACATTCAGTACTTC
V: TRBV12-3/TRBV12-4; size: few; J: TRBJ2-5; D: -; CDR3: CASSFTTSETQYF; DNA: TGTGCCAGCAGTTTTACCACTTCGGAGACCCAGTACTTC
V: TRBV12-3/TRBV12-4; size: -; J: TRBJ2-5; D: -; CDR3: CASRARGIQETQYF; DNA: TGTGCCAGCAGAGCCCGGGGGATCCAAGAGACCCAGTACTTC
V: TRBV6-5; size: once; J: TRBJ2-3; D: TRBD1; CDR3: CASSSPRDRVDTQYF; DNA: TGTGCCAGCAGTTCTCCACGGGACAGGGTAGATACGCAGTATTTT
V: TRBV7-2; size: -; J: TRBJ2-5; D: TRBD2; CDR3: CASSPRLAGSLGGTQYF; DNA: TGTGCCAGCAGCCCTAGACTAGCAGGCAGTCTAGGCGGGACCCAGTACTTC
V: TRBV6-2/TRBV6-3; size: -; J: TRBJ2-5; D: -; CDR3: CASSYSLTREQYF; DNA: TGTGCCAGCAGTTACTCCCTTACTAGAGAGCAGTACTTC
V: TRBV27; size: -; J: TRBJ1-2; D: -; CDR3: CASGPPGYSYGYTF; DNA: TGTGCCAGCGGGCCCCCAGGGTACTCCTATGGCTACACCTTC
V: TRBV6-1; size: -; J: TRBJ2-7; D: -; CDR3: CASSARLPYEQYF; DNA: TGTGCCAGCAGCGCGCGCCTCCCCTACGAGCAGTACTTC
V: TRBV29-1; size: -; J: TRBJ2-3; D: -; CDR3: CSVEDRITLGTQYF; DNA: TGCAGCGTTGAAGATCGAATCACCCTGGGTACGCAGTATTTT
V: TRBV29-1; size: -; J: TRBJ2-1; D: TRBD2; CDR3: CSAGGSGVSYNEQFF; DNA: TGCAGCGCCGGGGGTAGCGGGGTCTCCTACAATGAGCAGTTCTTC
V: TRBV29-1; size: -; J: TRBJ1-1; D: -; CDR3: CSLTSNTEAFF; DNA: TGCAGCCTGACATCTAACACTGAAGCTTTCTTT
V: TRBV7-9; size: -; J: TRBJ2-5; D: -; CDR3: CASSVDSVETQYF; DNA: TGTGCCAGCAGCGTGGACAGTGTAGAGACCCAGTACTTC
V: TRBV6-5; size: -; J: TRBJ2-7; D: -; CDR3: CASGSPGTPTYEQYF; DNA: TGTGCCAGCGGGAGCCCCGGGACTCCGACCTACGAGCAGTACTTC
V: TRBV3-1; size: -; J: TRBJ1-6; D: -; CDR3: CASSQEGAGLNSPLHF; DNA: TGTGCCAGCAGCCAAGAGGGGGCAGGGCTGAATTCACCCCTCCACTTT
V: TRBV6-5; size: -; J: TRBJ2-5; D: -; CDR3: CASSSPPLQGEETQYF; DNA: TGTGCCAGCAGTTCCCCCCCCCTACAGGGAGAAGAGACCCAGTACTTC
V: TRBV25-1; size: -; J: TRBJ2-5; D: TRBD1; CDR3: CASSLHLQGAGETQYF; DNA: TGTGCCAGCAGCCTACATTTACAGGGGGCGGGGGAGACCCAGTACTTC
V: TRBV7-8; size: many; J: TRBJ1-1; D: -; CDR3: CASSLNGNTEAFF; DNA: TGTGCCAGCAGCCTAAACGGGAACACTGAAGCTTTCTTT
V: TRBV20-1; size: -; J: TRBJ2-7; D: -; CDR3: CSARDFRYEQYF; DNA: TGCAGTGCGCGGGATTTCCGATACGAGCAGTACTTC
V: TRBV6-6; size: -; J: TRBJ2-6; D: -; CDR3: CASSLEQPSGANVLTF; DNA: TGTGCCAGCAGTTTGGAGCAACCCTCTGGGGCCAACGTCCTGACTTTC
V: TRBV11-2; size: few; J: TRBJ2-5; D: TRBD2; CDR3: CASSYRGAGGETQYF; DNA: TGTGCCAGCAGCTACCGGGGAGCGGGGGGTGAGACCCAGTACTTC
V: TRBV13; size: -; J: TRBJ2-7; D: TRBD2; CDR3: CASSLKRGGYEQYF; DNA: TGTGCCAGCAGCTTAAAGCGGGGGGGTTACGAGCAGTACTTC
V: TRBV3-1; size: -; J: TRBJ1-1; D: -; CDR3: CASSQDDPGITFF; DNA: TGTGCCAGCAGCCAAGACGATCCGGGGATAACTTTCTTT
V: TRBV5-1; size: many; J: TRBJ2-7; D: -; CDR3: CASSSQGGSYEQYF; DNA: TGCGCCAGCAGCTCGCAGGGGGGTTCCTACGAGCAGTACTTC
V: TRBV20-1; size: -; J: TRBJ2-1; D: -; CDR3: CSARSSRPQFF; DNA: TGCAGTGCTAGAAGCTCTCGGCCACAGTTCTTC
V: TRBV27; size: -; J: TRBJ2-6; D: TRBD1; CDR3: CASRTGGDSGANVLTF; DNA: TGTGCCAGCAGGACAGGGGGCGACTCTGGGGCCAACGTCCTGACTTTC
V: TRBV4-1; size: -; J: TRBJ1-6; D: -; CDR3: CASGQFGTGDSPLHF; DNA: TGCGCCAGCGGCCAATTTGGGACCGGAGATTCACCCCTCCACTTT
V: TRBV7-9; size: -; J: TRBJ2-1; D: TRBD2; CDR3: CASTWVAGAYNEQFF; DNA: TGTGCCAGCACTTGGGTAGCGGGAGCCTACAATGAGCAGTTCTTC
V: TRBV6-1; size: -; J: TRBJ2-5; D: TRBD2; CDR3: CASRELGAGTQETQYF; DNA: TGTGCCAGCAGGGAACTAGGAGCGGGAACACAAGAGACCCAGTACTTC
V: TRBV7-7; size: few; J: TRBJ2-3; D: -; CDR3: CASSWNRASDTQYF; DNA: TGTGCCAGCAGCTGGAACAGGGCGTCAGATACGCAGTATTTT
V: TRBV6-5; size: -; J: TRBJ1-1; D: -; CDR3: CASSYSTGGGGYTEAFF; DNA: TGTGCCAGCAGTTACTCGACTGGGGGAGGGGGTTACACTGAAGCTTTCTTT
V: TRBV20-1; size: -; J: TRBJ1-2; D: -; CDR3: CSARNRVAVPYGYTF; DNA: TGCAGTGCTAGAAACCGGGTGGCAGTACCTTATGGCTACACCTTC
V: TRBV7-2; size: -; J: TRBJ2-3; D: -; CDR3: CASSSPPGQGLSTDTQYF; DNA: TGTGCCAGCAGCTCCCCCCCGGGGCAGGGGTTGTCGACAGATACGCAGTATTTT
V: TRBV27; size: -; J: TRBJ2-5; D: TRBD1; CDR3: CASRPGQGFETQYF; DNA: TGTGCCAGCAGGCCGGGACAGGGGTTCGAGACCCAGTACTTC
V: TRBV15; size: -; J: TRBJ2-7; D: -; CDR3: CATSRDPPSRNSYEQYF; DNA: TGTGCCACCAGCAGAGATCCCCCGAGCCGAAACTCCTACGAGCAGTACTTC
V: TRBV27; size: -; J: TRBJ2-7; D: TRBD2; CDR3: CASSLSSGSSNEQYF; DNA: TGTGCCAGCAGTTTATCTAGCGGGAGTTCCAATGAGCAGTACTTC
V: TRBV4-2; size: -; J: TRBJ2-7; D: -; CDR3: CASSQEAESRAVSYEQYF; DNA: TGTGCCAGCAGCCAAGAGGCGGAGAGCAGGGCGGTTTCTTACGAGCAGTACTTC
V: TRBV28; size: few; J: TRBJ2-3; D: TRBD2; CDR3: CASSPETSSLTDTQYF; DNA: TGTGCCAGCAGTCCCGAGACTAGCAGCTTGACAGATACGCAGTATTTT
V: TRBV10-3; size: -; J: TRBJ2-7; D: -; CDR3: CAISAQEVIYEQYF; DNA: TGTGCCATCAGTGCTCAAGAGGTTATCTACGAGCAGTACTTC
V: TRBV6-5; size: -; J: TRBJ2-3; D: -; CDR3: CASSTAGADTQYF; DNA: TGTGCCAGCAGCACCGCTGGGGCAGATACGCAGTATTTT
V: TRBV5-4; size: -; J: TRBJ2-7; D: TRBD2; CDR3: CASSLGGLEPYEQYF; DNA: TGTGCCAGCAGCTTGGGGGGACTAGAGCCCTACGAGCAGTACTTC
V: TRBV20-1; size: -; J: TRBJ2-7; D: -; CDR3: CSARVMGGEQYF; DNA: TGCAGTGCTAGGGTCATGGGAGGCGAGCAGTACTTC
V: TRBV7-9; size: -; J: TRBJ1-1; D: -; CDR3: CASSSFYGDTEAFF; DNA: TGTGCCAGCAGCTCCTTTTACGGGGACACTGAAGCTTTCTTT